The entry below gives a single T cell receptor beta chain sequence along with its context. No antigen is known for it. No quality values exist for individual bases; no much larger clone is one base distant. Genomic DNA was extracted from sorted cells for sequencing of the TCRbeta CDR3 region. The immunoSEQ Assay was used for sequencing of TCRbeta CDR3 regions. TCRdb's version of the immuneACCESS table is confined to in-frame rearrangements and falls short of the full clone set. An unresolved V gene accounts for under half of the shortfall where checked; the remainder is of unknown origin. The sample records approximately 60,000 clones, about nine tenths of which are singletons. 0.3% to 0.45% of the sample comes from the top ten. The data are from a study of OX40 agonist ivuxolimab in advanced cancers. About the investigation overall: Ivuxolimab, which targeted the costimulatory receptor OX40 (CD134), was an agonistic, fully human IgG2 monoclonal antibody. Patients were allowed to have had prior anti-PD-1, anti-PD-L1 or anti-CTLA-4 therapy, and 40% of the dose-escalation patients had previously received checkpoint inhibitors. In the dose-escalation cohort, 75% to 85% of patients were male, and the mean age was roughly 56 years with a range of roughly 20 to 79. Of the approximately 50 dose-escalation patients, hepatocellular carcinoma was present in about 20, melanoma in approximately 15, renal cell carcinoma in 9 and head and neck cancer in 9. Partial responses were achieved by three dose-escalation patients, of whom one had hepatocellular carcinoma and two had cutaneous melanoma. The point of sequencing TCRbeta in the periphery was to test whether ivuxolimab changed TCR sequence diversity and drove clonal T-cell expansion. The paper covers the monotherapy dose-escalation part of the phase I ivuxolimab trial, which included N of about 56 patients. Intravenous ivuxolimab was administered to patients every 2 weeks at six dose levels: 0.01, 0.1, 0.3, 1.5, 3 and 10 mg/kg. General conclusions and limits of the study: Partial responders in the 0.1-3.0 mg/kg groups had among the lowest normalized peripheral clonal expansion, especially among CD8+ T cells. Which antigens the clonally expanded peripheral T cells were specific for was not determined. After ivuxolimab, expanded clones were on average more numerous among CD8+ T cells than among CD4+ T cells. Low levels of normalized T-cell clonal expansion were also shown by some nonresponding patients. At doses of 0.1 to 3.0 mg/kg, clonal expansion of both CD4+ and CD8+ blood T cells was observed from baseline to week 6.

Patients with a history of autoimmune disease or receiving systemic immunosuppression were excluded from the trial. Peripheral blood for TCR sequencing was drawn from every dose cohort at baseline, at cycle 4 day 1 and at cycle 7 day 1. The samples were taken from a phase I, first-in-human, multicenter, open-label dose-escalation trial of ivuxolimab. Adults with locally advanced or metastatic melanoma, renal cell, hepatocellular, or head and neck squamous cell carcinoma were enrolled in the trial. Before TCR sequencing, CD4+ T cells and CD8+ T cells from peripheral blood were sorted into separate populations. V has 5 bases trimmed and J has 4 bases trimmed; junction bases matching no gene number 6. CDR1 and CDR2, looked up from the germline V gene, are SGHDT and YYEEEE. Taken from cysteine to phenylalanine, the CDR3 has 14 residues. The DNA shown is the 42-base CDR3, in frame from base 1.

This receptor was obtained from an adult with an advanced solid tumor such as melanoma, head and neck, liver or kidney cancer. The V gene is TRBV5-6 and the J gene is TRBJ1-2, with 9 bases aligning to TRBD1. This sample comprised CD4+ or CD8+ T cells sorted from blood, obtained in a trial of the OX40 agonist ivuxolimab. The CDR3 region reads CASRGTGRFYGYTF. At the DNA level, the sequence is TGTGCCAGCAGAGGGACAGGGCGATTCTATGGCTACACCTTC.